This T cell receptor beta chain came from a study of shared clonotypes between healthy human individuals. Assay used: immunoSEQ multiplex PCR; TCRdb lists only in-frame clones, some missing. This sample carries 2 million to 2.5 million clones, approximately 93% of them seen once, and the ten largest clones take 0.39%. V lost 7 bases, J lost 1 base, and 11 bases lay in between. Germline values: CDR1 SQVTM, CDR2 ANQGSEA. The CDR3 has 12 amino acids. On this clone: Its antigen is not identified.

Findings and limits, study-wide: Rarefaction indicated that sorted-subset sequencing remained incomplete although depth was large. It was only blood that was sampled, and tissue repertoires likely differ.

The rearrangement uses TRBV29-1 and TRBJ2-7, with a possible D match to TRBD2 (5 bases). The origin of this receptor is a man between 18 and 29 years old in good health. Some clones in this sample may be carry-over from other donors' samples. Sequenced material: naive CD4+ T cells from PBMCs. Specified subset: CD45RA+ positively selected. The CDR3 here is CSGGLDSYEQYF. DNA of the CDR3: TGCAGCGGCGGGCTGGATTCCTACGAGCAGTACTTC.